The subject of this entry is one TCR beta chain. Original processing methods: Cell counts per sample came from amplifying reference gene primers. The table came from immunoSEQ multiplex PCR; TCRdb's copy has only in-frame clones and leaves some out. V and J calls and clone size follow that table, whereas D and trimming were derived from the DNA. This repertoire shows over 350,000 clones, roughly 92% found once; its top ten account for roughly 0.86%. CDR1 is SGHNT, CDR2 YENEEA, per germline. CDR3 length: 16 amino acids. Trimming removed 1 base from V and 1 base from J, with 13 bases in between. The data were obtained in a study of blood T cell repertoires in COVID-19. The participants were between about 18 and 90 years old and came from roughly 24 US areas. Participants were placed into cohorts based on the clinical history they reported. Each exposed participant met a COVID-19 case in the 2 weeks preceding study entry.

Material: PBMCs or T cells enriched from blood (not recorded which). This clonotype was obtained from a middle-aged woman who had been exposed to COVID-19. This chain uses TRBV11-3 with TRBJ1-1, with a possible D match to TRBD1 (6 bases). The CDR3 region is CASSLVGGAPNTEAFF. CDR3 DNA sequence: TGTGCCAGCAGCTTAGTTGGGGGGGCGCCGAACACTGAAGCTTTCTTT.